Listed below are T cell receptor beta chains from one sample, sequenced in a study of blood T cell repertoires in COVID-19. The method was immunoSEQ multiplex PCR; TCRdb's version includes in-frame clones alone and lacks a portion of them. The sample carries 250,000 to 350,000 clones, roughly 87% recorded once. Sequenced sample: PBMCs or T cells enriched from blood (not recorded which). The source of these receptors is a woman between 18 and 30 years old who had recovered from COVID-19. CDR3s include the opening cysteine and the closing phenylalanine or tryptophan. The order of the fields is clone size, D gene, V gene, J gene, CDR3 protein, CDR3 DNA. D genes are given only for firm matches. Only some rows state a clone size, as once, few, many or a class for expanded clones.

>-|-|TRBV7-2|TRBJ2-7
CASSLGPGHNYEQYF
TGTGCCAGCAGCTTAGGCCCGGGACACAACTACGAGCAGTACTTC
>-|-|TRBV29-1|TRBJ1-2
CSVEGHYRDINYGYTF
TGCAGCGTTGAAGGACATTACAGGGACATTAACTATGGCTACACCTTC
>-|TRBD2|TRBV2|TRBJ2-2
CASSPKGGRGTGELFF
TGTGCCAGCAGTCCAAAGGGCGGGAGAGGCACCGGGGAGCTGTTTTTT
>-|-|TRBV13|TRBJ1-5
CASSLGQDQPQHF
TGTGCCAGCAGCTTAGGTCAGGATCAGCCCCAGCATTTT
>-|TRBD1|TRBV5-4|TRBJ2-5
CASSSYPGQGTQETQYF
TGTGCCAGCAGCTCATACCCGGGACAGGGGACGCAAGAGACCCAGTACTTC
>once|-|TRBV28|TRBJ2-2
CASSLQLNTGELFF
TGTGCCAGCAGTTTACAACTCAACACCGGGGAGCTGTTTTTT
>few|TRBD1|TRBV3-1/TRBV3-2|TRBJ2-5
CASSQESGGLETQYF
TGTGCCAGCAGCCAAGAGTCAGGGGGTCTGGAGACCCAGTACTTC
>-|TRBD1|TRBV3-1/TRBV3-2|TRBJ1-1
CASSPGGGYTEAFF
TGTGCCAGCAGCCCAGGGGGCGGATACACTGAAGCTTTCTTT
>-|-|TRBV7-9|TRBJ1-2
CASSPASGDIYGYTF
TGTGCCAGCAGCCCCGCCTCGGGGGATATCTATGGCTACACCTTC
>-|TRBD1|TRBV5-1|TRBJ1-2
CASSPTGAANYGYTF
TGCGCCAGCAGCCCGACAGGGGCGGCTAACTATGGCTACACCTTC
>-|TRBD2|TRBV7-9|TRBJ2-5
CASTWLLAGFQETQYF
TGTGCCAGCACCTGGCTACTAGCGGGGTTCCAAGAGACCCAGTACTTC
>-|TRBD1|TRBV7-7|TRBJ1-1
CASKFRGGQGTVAPEAFF
TGTGCCAGCAAATTCAGGGGGGGACAGGGTACTGTAGCGCCTGAAGCTTTCTTT
>-|-|TRBV30|TRBJ1-6
CACRLKGNSPLHF
TGTGCCTGCCGACTTAAGGGGAATTCACCCCTCCACTTT
>-|-|TRBV4-1|TRBJ2-1
CASSRSPISYNEQFF
TGCGCCAGCTCGCGCTCCCCGATCTCCTACAATGAGCAGTTCTTC
>-|TRBD2|TRBV19|TRBJ2-7
CASAQLGLGNEQYF
TGTGCCAGCGCCCAGCTGGGACTAGGTAACGAGCAGTACTTC
>-|-|TRBV7-6|TRBJ2-3
CASSLAQRTDTQYF
TGTGCCAGCAGCTTAGCACAGCGCACAGATACGCAGTATTTT
>-|-|TRBV25-1|TRBJ2-7
CASSRTGHTYEQYF
TGTGCCAGCTCGCGGACGGGACATACCTACGAGCAGTACTTC
>-|TRBD2|TRBV10-3|TRBJ2-7
CAIRNGTSGLLYEQYF
TGTGCCATCAGAAATGGGACTAGCGGGCTCCTCTACGAGCAGTACTTC
>-|TRBD1|TRBV7-2|TRBJ1-2
CASSLDPTGVTNYGYTF
TGTGCCAGCAGCTTAGACCCAACAGGGGTGACTAACTATGGCTACACCTTC
>once|TRBD1|TRBV9|TRBJ1-1
CASSELPGQGAFF
TGTGCCAGCAGCGAACTACCCGGACAGGGGGCTTTCTTT
>-|TRBD1|TRBV5-1|TRBJ1-6
CASSPRTGDNSPLHF
TGCGCCAGCAGCCCTAGGACAGGGGATAATTCACCCCTCCACTTT
>-|-|TRBV2|TRBJ2-5
CASSDWQARGETQYF
TGTGCCAGCAGTGATTGGCAGGCCCGGGGAGAGACCCAGTACTTC